This T cell receptor beta chain is drawn from a study of T-cell reconstitution after alpha-beta-depleted transplantation in children. Study-level findings and limits: By one year post-transplant, T-cell counts and diversity largely arose from T cells that were newly produced. TCRbeta diversity was high at day 60 in some patients (a result of surviving recipient T cells and thymic progenitors).

A note on this clonotype: The target antigen is unknown.

The TCRbeta library was prepared with unique molecular identifiers. TCRdb called the PCR reads again in MiXCR, with one record for every CDR3 protein. The table includes 450,000 to 550,000 distinct CDR3 sequences, more than 9.5% detected once. This clonotype was sampled from a female patient under 10 years old who had a stem cell transplant for aplastic anemia, so the T cells may come from the graft donor. The sequencing here drew on PBMCs, mostly from graft donor cells, taken 180 days after TCRalphabeta/CD19-depleted stem cell transplant.

CDR3 DNA sequence: TGCAGTGCGGACATACTAGCGGGAGCGGGGCCCGAGCAGTACTTC. The encoded protein is CSADILAGAGPEQYF. The rearrangement links TRBV20-1 to TRBJ2-7; 11 positions match TRBD2. J was trimmed by 6 bases and V by 6 bases; bases with no gene match: 13. Germline V gives CDR1 DFQATT, CDR2 SNEGSKA (reference sequence). CDR3 size: 15 residues.